This T cell receptor beta chain is from a study of blood T cell repertoires in COVID-19 (dated by TCRdb to 2019 to 2021). Some background on the complete study: Collaborator samples came from the United States, Italy and Spain and covered acute and convalescent phases of COVID-19. The repertoires were released in a freely available public database intended as a resource for research on the immune response to SARS-CoV-2. The material from the prospective study consisted of cDNA or gDNA derived from T cells, B-cell-depleted T cells, or PBMCs. Where available, HLA class I and class II types were taken from metadata supplied by the sample provider and were not determined by assay-based typing. Samples were obtained from the ongoing ImmuneRACE study (first 160 participants) and from 950 to 1,500 subjects provided by 6 global collaborators. A de-identified subject ID, COVID-19 status, age in years and sex were almost always included in the sample metadata. Deeply sampled blood TCRbeta repertoires from subjects exposed to, actively infected with, or recovered from COVID-19 were included in the dataset. Beyond this particular receptor, the publication reports: How much clinical and demographic metadata was included differed by source and by participant, and the metadata was provided uncurated.

TCRbeta CDR3 regions were amplified from genomic DNA using the immunoSEQ Assay, a bias-controlled multiplex PCR. Per the source publication's procedure: Within the assay, amplification of reference gene primers was used to estimate how many nucleated cells each sample contained. To quantify the absolute abundance of each unique TCRbeta CDR3 rearrangement, sequence reads were collapsed and filtered. For each sample, productive Simpson clonality was calculated by taking the square root of Simpson's diversity index across productive rearrangements. As stored in TCRdb, this immuneACCESS dataset retains in-frame rearrangements with V and J assigned. A fraction of the clones does not appear; measured against another copy, unresolved V genes explain less than half of the discrepancy, and the remainder lacks a known reason. V and J calls and clone size are given by that table; D and trimming were obtained from the DNA. Across this sample there are under 300,000 clones, with about nine tenths seen only once. The ten biggest clones cover 1.9% of the sample.

CDR1 is given as MNHEY and CDR2 as SMNVEV, both from the germline V gene (reference sequence). The CDR3 spans 16 residues, from the cysteine through the phenylalanine. Only the CDR3 DNA is retained, 48 bases long and in frame from the first base. V is cut by 5 bases and J by 4 bases, and the space between the germline ends is 20 bases. In regard to this clone: Its specific antigen is unknown. The sample holds no much larger clone one base away, and base qualities are not on file.

Participants in the prospective study were aged 18 to 89 years, lived in under 30 United States geographic areas, and enrolled through a virtual design. In the prospective study, cohorts were assigned on the basis of participant-reported clinical history obtained from a screening survey and a study questionnaire. ImmuneRACE Cohort 3 recovered participants were defined by two consecutive negative NP/OP PCR tests, healthcare professional clearance, or symptom resolution. In the prospective study, whole blood, serum and a nasopharyngeal or oropharyngeal swab were collected from each participant by mobile phlebotomists. Over a roughly two-month period, participants in the prospective study had the option of providing additional blood draws and questionnaires. Prospective study blood samples were shipped either frozen or at room temperature before DNA extraction.

Sequencing used PBMCs or T cells enriched from blood (not recorded which). The receptor was derived from a woman aged 55-75 years who had recovered from COVID-19. The V and J segments used are TRBV27 and TRBJ1-2; the D gene is possibly TRBD1, with 5 bases matching. The CDR3 reads CASSPSAGERIYGYTF. The sequenced DNA is TGTGCCAGCAGTCCCTCAGCGGGGGAAAGGATCTATGGCTACACCTTC.